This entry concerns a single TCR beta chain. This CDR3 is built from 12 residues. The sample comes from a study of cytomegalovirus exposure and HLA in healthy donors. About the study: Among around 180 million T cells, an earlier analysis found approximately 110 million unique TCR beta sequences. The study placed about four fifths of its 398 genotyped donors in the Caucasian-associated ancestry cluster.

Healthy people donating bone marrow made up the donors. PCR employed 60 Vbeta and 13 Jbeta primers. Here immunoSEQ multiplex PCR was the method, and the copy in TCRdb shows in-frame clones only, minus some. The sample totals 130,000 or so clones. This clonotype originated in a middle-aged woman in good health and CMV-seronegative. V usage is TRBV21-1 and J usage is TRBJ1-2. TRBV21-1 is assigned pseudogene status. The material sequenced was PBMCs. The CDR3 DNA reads TGTGCCAGCAGGGGGGGTTTTCGGGGCTACACCTTC. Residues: CASRGGFRGYTF.